One and the same sample provided the 10 T cell receptor beta chains below, sequenced in a study of identical twins. TCRdb used MiXCR to reprocess the 5' RACE reads, holding one entry per CDR3 protein. The data hold 450,000 to 650,000 distinct CDR3 sequences, with nearly 10% observed a single time. Separately, the same data were catalogued under a study of yellow fever vaccine responses in identical twins.

Sequenced input: PBMCs. The source of these receptors is a woman between 18 and 29 years old in good health.

This clonotype was counted at least ten times. The rearrangement uses TRBV24-1 and TRBJ2-3; 9 positions match TRBD1. Germline CDR1 is KGHDR and CDR2 is SFDVKD. The CDR3 contains 13 residues. J gave up 10 bases and V 3 bases, and 4 bases lay outside the gene matches. The CDR3 DNA is TGTGCCACCAGTGATGGGGGACAGGGCTCGCAGTATTTT. Encoded protein: CATSDGGQGSQYF.

This clonotype was observed at least ten times. The chain has TRBV29-1 and TRBJ2-5, with TRBD1 as a possible D gene (6 bases). The CDR3 totals 12 residues. Germline values: CDR1 SQVTM, CDR2 ANQGSEA. With 0 bases removed from V and 14 bases from J, the gap between germline ends came to 16 bases. DNA of the CDR3: TGCAGCGTTGAAGATCGGTTGGCAGGGGAATACTTC. It translates to CSVEDRLAGEYF. The variable domain in full, completed from reference TRBV29-1 and TRBJ2-5, reads SAVISQKPSRDICQRGTSLTIQCQVDSQVTMMFWYRQQPGQSLTLIATANQGSEATYESGFVIDKFPISRPNLTFSTLTVSNMSPEDSSIYLCSVEDRLAGEYFGPGTRLLVL.

Many counts were recorded for this clonotype. The V gene is TRBV11-2, the J gene TRBJ2-1, with TRBD2 as a possible D gene (6 bases). The CDR3 is made up of 14 amino acids. CDR1 is SGHAT and CDR2 is FQNNGV in the germline V gene. V lost 0 bases and J 3 bases, leaving 6 bases between the germline ends. This chain's CDR3 is CASSLDGSYNEQFF. The CDR3 region has the DNA TGTGCCAGCAGCTTAGACGGGAGCTACAATGAGCAGTTCTTC.

This clonotype has at least ten counts. The chain uses TRBV7-6 and TRBJ2-1, with 8 bases identical to TRBD1. The junction had 6 bases not matched to a gene; V was cut back by 0 bases and J by 8 bases. The CDR3 consists of 15 residues. Germline-derived CDR1 and CDR2 are SGHVS and FNYEAQ. The CDR3 protein is CASSLAVGQGYEQFF. CDR3 sequence (DNA): TGTGCCAGCAGCTTAGCGGTTGGACAGGGCTATGAGCAGTTCTTC.

This clonotype was counted many times. The chain is built from TRBV5-1 and TRBJ2-2; D is unresolved. V dropped 7 bases and J dropped 1 base, with 8 bases sitting between them. Germline V gene data show CDR1 as SGHRS and CDR2 as YFSETQ. The CDR3 totals 13 residues. CDR3 amino acids: CASSMGNTGELFF. The CDR3 DNA reads as TGCGCCAGCTCCATGGGGAACACCGGGGAGCTGTTTTTT.

Ten or more counts support this clonotype. The chain recombines TRBV12-3 or TRBV12-4 with TRBJ1-3; TRBD1 agrees at 9 bases. This CDR3 has 16 residues. The ends lost 6 bases at V and 1 base at J; junction bases unmatched: 7. The CDR3 DNA follows: TGTGCCAGCAGCGACGCCGGGACAGGGTCTGGAAACACCATATATTTT. This sequence encodes CASSDAGTGSGNTIYF.

This chain joins TRBV5-5 and TRBJ1-2; 7 bases map to TRBD1. Germline CDR1 is SGHKS and CDR2 is YYEKEE (reference sequence). The trim removed 8 bases at V and 1 base at J, leaving 5 bases unmatched. The CDR3 extends over 13 amino acids. CDR3 bases: TGTGCCAGTTACCCAGGGGGTAACTATGGCTACACCTTC. Residues: CASYPGGNYGYTF.

Ten or more counts support this clonotype. Because the CDR3's place on the DNA is in doubt, the DNA is left out and the CDR3 is given as listed by TCRdb. J is TRBJ2-5 and V is TRBV7-2. Both ends counted, the CDR3 spans 22 residues. The germline CDR1 and CDR2 sequences are SGHTA and FQGNSA. The CDR3 protein is CASSFPTEPRDPVLRIGETQYF.

This chain connects TRBV20-1 to TRBJ2-3, with D maybe TRBD1 (5 bases). CDR3 length: 13 residues. V lost 5 bases, J lost 1 base, and 10 bases lay in between. The germline V gene encodes CDR1 DFQATT and CDR2 SNEGSKA (reference sequence). The CDR3 reads CSAERTRTDTQYF. In DNA form, the CDR3 reads TGCAGTGCTGAACGGACACGCACAGATACGCAGTATTTT.

Ten or more counts support this clonotype. The CDR3 sequence: CASSWPGTGNEQFF. The CDR3 bases are TGCGCCAGCAGCTGGCCCGGGACTGGGAATGAGCAGTTCTTC. The genes are TRBV5-1 and TRBJ2-1; D may be TRBD2 (6 bases). The CDR3 length is 14 residues. Per the germline V gene, CDR1 is SGHRS and CDR2 is YFSETQ. The V end lost 3 bases, the J end lost 7 bases, and 14 bases lay between the germline ends.